Listed here are 9 T cell receptor beta chains from one sample, sequenced in a study of graft-versus-host responses after intestinal transplantation. The protocol was immunoSEQ multiplex PCR, while the TCRdb copy is restricted to in-frame clones and leaves out a portion. In the table there are 65,000 to 90,000 clones, approximately 90% of which are singletons. Antigens of these TCRs are unknown. Sequenced here: unstimulated CD8+ T cells sorted from spleen or lymph node cells, sampled before transplant. Every receptor here comes from a human donor who was the organ donor for an intestinal transplant.

The chain's CDR3 is CSVESTDRGGYTF. DNA for the CDR3: TGCAGCGTTGAATCCACGGACAGGGGCGGCTACACCTTC. V and J are TRBV29-1 and TRBJ1-2; 9 nucleotides line up with TRBD1. CDR3 length: 13 residues. The V and J ends lost 2 bases and 8 bases, in that order; junction bases with no gene match: 6. CDR1 and CDR2 from the germline V gene are SQVTM and ANQGSEA.

The chain has TRBV4-1 and TRBJ2-1; 8 bases match TRBD2. Per germline, CDR1 MGHRA and CDR2 YSYEKL. The CDR3 is made up of 18 amino acids. With 2 bases clipped from V and 6 bases from J, the junction kept 15 bases outside the gene matches. In nucleotides, the CDR3 is TGCGCCAGCAGCCAACTCGGCCTCGGGGGGGGGACCTCCAATGAGCAGTTCTTC. This sequence encodes CASSQLGLGGGTSNEQFF.

V gene TRBV28 combines with J gene TRBJ2-7, with TRBD1 matching 8 bases. CDR1 is MDHEN and CDR2 is SYDVKM in the germline V gene. This CDR3 is 13 amino acids long. V was clipped by 10 bases and J by 4 bases; unmatched bases: 9. The CDR3 DNA reads TGTGCCACCCTGGGTCGGGACAGGTACGAGCAGTACTTC. Translating it yields CATLGRDRYEQYF.

V and J are TRBV13 and TRBJ2-5; 9 bases agree with TRBD2. Germline V CDR1 and CDR2: PRHDT, FYEKMQ (reference sequence). V shed 5 bases and J 5 bases; nucleotides not matched to a gene: 6. The CDR3 has 14 amino acids. The CDR3 DNA sequence: TGTGCCAGCAGCCAGCGAAGCGGGGGGGAGACCCAGTACTTC. Protein: CASSQRSGGETQYF.

The chain uses TRBV6-1 and TRBJ2-7; D gene uncertain. Trimming stripped 1 base from V and 2 bases from J, with 12 bases between. Germline V gene sequence: CDR1 MNHNS, CDR2 SASEGT. The CDR3 has 15 residues. DNA of the CDR3: TGTGCCAGCAGTGAAGGGGTGAGCGTTCCCTACGAGCAGTACTTC. This gives the protein CASSEGVSVPYEQYF.

The J gene is TRBJ2-1, the V gene TRBV21-1; the listed D gene, TRBD1, was not tested against the DNA. TRBV21-1 is a recognized pseudogene. The CDR3 is 15 amino acids. The CDR3: CASSKGRGLFNEQFF. For the CDR3, the DNA is TGTGCCAGCAGCAAGGGCAGGGGTTTATTCAATGAGCAGTTCTTC.

This rearrangement joins TRBV14 to TRBJ1-2; no clear D gene. Trimming pared 1 base from V and 7 bases from J, leaving 7 bases between. CDR3 size: 12 residues. The germline V gene encodes CDR1 SGHDN and CDR2 FVKESK. The CDR3 spells CASSQVIGGYTF. The CDR3 bases are TGTGCCAGCAGCCAAGTGATCGGTGGCTACACCTTC.

The gene calls are TRBV6-5 and TRBJ2-5; D perhaps matches TRBD1 (8 bases). The CDR3 spans 16 residues. Germline lookup yields CDR1 MNHEY and CDR2 SVGAGI. The V end lost 0 bases, the J end lost 2 bases, and 13 bases lay between the germline ends. The CDR3 nucleotides read TGTGCCAGCAGTTACTCGGGAGGGGACAGGCAAGAGACCCAGTACTTC. This codes for CASSYSGGDRQETQYF.

A note on this clone: The sample carries other DNA sequences with the same CDR3. J is TRBJ1-6 and V is TRBV27; TRBD1 might be the D (5 bases). V was shortened by 2 bases and J by 6 bases, with 5 bases between the two germline ends. CDR1 is MNHEY and CDR2 is SMNVEV in the germline V gene (reference sequence). This CDR3 region has 13 residues. In nucleotides, the CDR3 is TGTGCCAGCAGTTTACAGGGTAATTCACCCCTCCACTTT. Translated: CASSLQGNSPLHF.